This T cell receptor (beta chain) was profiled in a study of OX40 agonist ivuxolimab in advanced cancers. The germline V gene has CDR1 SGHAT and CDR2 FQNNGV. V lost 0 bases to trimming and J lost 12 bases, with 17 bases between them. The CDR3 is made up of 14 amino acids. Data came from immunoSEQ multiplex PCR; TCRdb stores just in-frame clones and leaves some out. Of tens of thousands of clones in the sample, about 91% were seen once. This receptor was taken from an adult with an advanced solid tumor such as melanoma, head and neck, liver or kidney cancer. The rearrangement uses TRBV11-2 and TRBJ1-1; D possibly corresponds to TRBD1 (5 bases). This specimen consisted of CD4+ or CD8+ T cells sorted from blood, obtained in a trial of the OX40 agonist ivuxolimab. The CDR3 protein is CASSLDAQAGLPFF. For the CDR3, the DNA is TGTGCCAGCAGCTTAGATGCTCAAGCAGGGTTGCCTTTCTTT.